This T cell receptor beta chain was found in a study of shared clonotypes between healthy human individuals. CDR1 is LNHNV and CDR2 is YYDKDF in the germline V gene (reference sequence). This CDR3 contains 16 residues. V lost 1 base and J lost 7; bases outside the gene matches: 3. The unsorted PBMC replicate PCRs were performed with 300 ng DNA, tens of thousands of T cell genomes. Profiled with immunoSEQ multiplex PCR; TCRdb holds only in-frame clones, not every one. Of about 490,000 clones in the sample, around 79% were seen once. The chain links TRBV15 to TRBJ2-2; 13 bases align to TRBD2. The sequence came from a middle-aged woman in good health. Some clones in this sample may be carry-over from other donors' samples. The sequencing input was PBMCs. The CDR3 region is CATSRGLAGGVGELFF. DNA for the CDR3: TGTGCCACCAGCAGAGGACTAGCGGGAGGTGTCGGGGAGCTGTTTTTT.